This is a list of T cell receptor beta chains from one sample in a study of Graves' ophthalmopathy and Graves' hyperthyroidism. TCRdb reprocessed the multiplex PCR reads with MiXCR, giving one entry per CDR3 protein. Here the sample spans 500,000 to 600,000 distinct CDR3 sequences, less than 40% being singletons. The sample comprised peripheral blood or thyroid tissue (not recorded which). The receptors shown here come from an adult man with Graves' hyperthyroidism. Each CDR3 is given with its conserved first and last residue. The order of the fields is V gene, clone size, J gene, D gene, CDR3 DNA, CDR3 protein. The D gene is left open where the match is weak. The size of a clone is reported for some rows only, either as once, few or many, or as a class for expanded clones.

TRBV25-1	NA	TRBJ1-6	TRBD1	TGTGCCAGCAGTGCGGGGGGACAGGGGACTTCACCCCTCCACTTT	CASSAGGQGTSPLHF
TRBV29-1	NA	TRBJ1-1	NA	TGCAGCGTTGATGCGGACAGAGGCGGAAACACTGAAGCTTTCTTT	CSVDADRGGNTEAFF
TRBV7-2	many	TRBJ2-7	TRBD1	TGTGCCAGCAGCTTCGCAGGTGGACAGGGGGCACAGGCGAACCGCGAGCAGTACTTC	CASSFAGGQGAQANREQYF
TRBV28	many	TRBJ2-7	NA	TGTGCCAGCAGTACCGGGACCGCTGGCTACGAGCAGTACTTC	CASSTGTAGYEQYF
TRBV29-1	many	TRBJ2-5	NA	TGCAGCGTTGAAGATAACGAGCGGTACCAAGAGACCCAGTACTTC	CSVEDNERYQETQYF
TRBV5-1	many	TRBJ1-6	NA	TGCGCCAGCAGCTTGGGACAGGCCCTTGGTAATTCACCCCTCCACTTT	CASSLGQALGNSPLHF
TRBV12-3/TRBV12-4	many	TRBJ2-5	NA	TGTGCCAGCACCCTTAGCCTAGCCAGGGAGACCCAGTACTTC	CASTLSLARETQYF
TRBV5-5	NA	TRBJ2-2	TRBD1	TGTGCCAGCAGCTTACAGGGGGATAACACCGGGGAGCTGTTTTTT	CASSLQGDNTGELFF
TRBV6-6	NA	TRBJ1-3	TRBD1	TGTGCCAGCAGTGAACTCAGGGGGCAAAACACCATATATTTT	CASSELRGQNTIYF
TRBV6-1	NA	TRBJ2-6	NA	TGTGCCAGCGCGCAGCCCTCTGGGGCCAACGTCCTGACTTTC	CASAQPSGANVLTF
TRBV7-2	many	TRBJ1-6	NA	TGTGCCAGCGCCACCAATAATTCACCCCTCCACTTT	CASATNNSPLHF
TRBV7-9	NA	TRBJ1-2	TRBD1	TGTGCCAGCAACTTCCGGGACAGGGGTCCCATCAACTATGGCTACACCTTC	CASNFRDRGPINYGYTF
TRBV29-1	NA	TRBJ1-1	NA	TGCAGCTTTCGGACACAGAACACTGAAGCTTTCTTT	CSFRTQNTEAFF
TRBV10-3	NA	TRBJ2-2	TRBD2	TGTGCCACCAGTGATTTGGGGACTAGCGGGAGGATCACCGGGGAGCTGTTTTTT	CATSDLGTSGRITGELFF
TRBV9	many	TRBJ2-5	TRBD2	TGTGCCAGCAGCGTTGCCGGCGGGGTAGCGGGGGGCCAAGAGACCCAGTACTTC	CASSVAGGVAGGQETQYF
TRBV6-6	NA	TRBJ1-2	TRBD1	TGTGCCAGCAGTCCCGACAGGGTCTCTAACTATGGCTACACCTTC	CASSPDRVSNYGYTF
TRBV4-1	NA	TRBJ1-4	NA	TGCGCCAGCAGCCAAGACCCCCAGGCCTTTAAACTGCTTTTT	CASSQDPQAFKLLF
TRBV9	many	TRBJ2-7	NA	TGTGCCAGCAGCGTATCGGCCGGCCCCTACGAGCAGTACTTC	CASSVSAGPYEQYF
TRBV29-1	NA	TRBJ2-3	NA	TGCAGCGTTGAAAAGGATTACACAGATACGCAGTATTTT	CSVEKDYTDTQYF
TRBV11-1	NA	TRBJ1-1	NA	TGTGCCAGCAGTTCCGGGGACCTGAACACTGAAGCTTTCTTT	CASSSGDLNTEAFF
TRBV29-1	few	TRBJ2-7	NA	TGCAGCGTTGAACCGGAGGGGGGACCCTACGAGCAGTACTTC	CSVEPEGGPYEQYF
TRBV11-3	many	TRBJ1-4	NA	TGTGCCAGCAGCTATCGGCTTAATGAAAAACTGTTTTTT	CASSYRLNEKLFF
TRBV6-1	few	TRBJ2-7	NA	TGTGCCAGCAGTGTGGCCGGTCCCTCCTACGAGCAGTACTTC	CASSVAGPSYEQYF
TRBV6-1	many	TRBJ1-2	NA	TGTGCCAGCAGTTCCCTCCGGACACCTAACTATGGCTACACCTTC	CASSSLRTPNYGYTF
TRBV5-1	NA	TRBJ2-2	NA	TGCGCCAGCAGCAGATCTACGACGAACACCGGGGAGCTGTTTTTT	CASSRSTTNTGELFF
TRBV7-3	NA	TRBJ2-3	TRBD1	TGCGCCAGCAGCCAGTGGGGGACAGGGGGCGTCGGCACAGATACGCAGTATTTT	CASSQWGTGGVGTDTQYF
TRBV29-1	NA	TRBJ2-7	TRBD2	TGCAGCGTTTCGTCGACTAGCGGGAGACCCTACGAGCAGTACTTC	CSVSSTSGRPYEQYF
TRBV30	NA	TRBJ2-5	TRBD2	TGTGCCTGGAGTACCGGGACTAGCTTGGAGACCCAGTACTTC	CAWSTGTSLETQYF
TRBV29-1	NA	TRBJ1-4	TRBD1	TGCAGCGTGGAGGACAGGGTTGAAAAACTGTTTTTT	CSVEDRVEKLFF
TRBV10-3	many	TRBJ2-2	NA	TGTGCCATCAGTCAGGGTCGGGAGAGCACCGGGGAGCTGTTTTTT	CAISQGRESTGELFF
TRBV29-1	NA	TRBJ1-1	TRBD1	TGCAGCTGGGGACAGAATGAAGCTTTCTTT	CSWGQNEAFF
TRBV13	many	TRBJ1-1	TRBD1	TGTGCCAGCAGCTTAATGGGACAGGGGTTTTCTGAAGCTTTCTTT	CASSLMGQGFSEAFF
TRBV24-1	NA	TRBJ2-5	TRBD2	TGTGCCACCAGTGATTCACTAGCGGGAGGGGAAGAGACCCAGTACTTC	CATSDSLAGGEETQYF
TRBV29-1	NA	TRBJ2-5	NA	TGCAGCGTTGTAAGGACAGCACAAGAGACCCAGTACTTC	CSVVRTAQETQYF
TRBV10-2	NA	TRBJ2-7	NA	TGCGCCAGCACGGACAGCCTCTCCTACGAGCAGTACTTC	CASTDSLSYEQYF
TRBV28	NA	TRBJ2-5	NA	TGTGCCAGCAGAAACTTAAGTTTACAAGGACGGGTCCAAGAGACCCAGTACTTC	CASRNLSLQGRVQETQYF
TRBV29-1	NA	TRBJ1-4	NA	TGCAGCGTTGACAGCAGACGGGGGACAACTAATGAAAAACTGTTTTTT	CSVDSRRGTTNEKLFF
TRBV7-9	NA	TRBJ1-1	NA	TGTGCCAGCAGCTTAGCGTGGTCACTTTCGGGTCAAGGGCGGGGTGAAGCTTTCTTT	CASSLAWSLSGQGRGEAFF
TRBV24-1	many	TRBJ2-2	NA	TGTGCCACGAGGGACACGAACACCGGGGAGCTGTTTTTT	CATRDTNTGELFF
TRBV11-3	few	TRBJ1-1	NA	TGTGCCAGCAGCTTAGTGCGGGGTGTAAAGCCTGAAGCTTTCTTT	CASSLVRGVKPEAFF
TRBV18	few	TRBJ1-1	NA	TGTGCCAGCTCAGAGTTTTTAGGGGGTAACACTGAAGCTTTCTTT	CASSEFLGGNTEAFF
TRBV29-1	NA	TRBJ2-3	NA	TGCAGCGTTGATATGGGCACAGATACGCAGTATTTT	CSVDMGTDTQYF
TRBV25-1	NA	TRBJ1-6	NA	TGTGCTAGAGATCCGGCGGAAGGCGCTAATTCACCCCTCCACTTT	CARDPAEGANSPLHF
TRBV7-3	many	TRBJ2-3	TRBD2	TGTGCCAGCAGCTTAACGTCTAGCGGGGTTGGCACAGATACGCAGTATTTT	CASSLTSSGVGTDTQYF
TRBV6-1	many	TRBJ1-5	NA	TGTGCCAGCAGTGAAGAGGCAGGTCAACAGCCCCAGCATTTT	CASSEEAGQQPQHF